This TCR beta chain was recorded in a study of beta chain features in type 1 diabetes. Whole-study results and caveats: Naive, central memory and Treg TCRB repertoires appeared more alike in patients than in healthy donors. Shorter TCRB CDR3s, moderately but significantly so, were found in Type 1 diabetes patients in all four CD4+ subsets.

As every portion of the isolated RNA was reverse transcribed, the sequencing read expressed TCRB transcripts. Libraries were prepared by immunoSEQ multiplex PCR; TCRdb keeps only in-frame clonotypes and omits some of them. The sample includes 20,000 to 30,000 clones, around 63% seen only once; the top ten take 4.2%. A word on this clone: Its antigen remains unidentified.

Each of the CD4+ naive, central memory, regulatory and stem cell-like memory populations was sorted via CD45RO/CCR7/CD25/CD127/CD95/CD27. The source material was Tregs from blood. The receptor's source is a man aged 18 to 30 with type 1 diabetes.

CDR3 sequence (DNA): TGTGCCAGCAGTCCCCCCAGCGGAGCAGACAATGAGCAGTTCTTC. This gives the protein CASSPPSGADNEQFF. J is TRBJ2-1 and V is TRBV28; possibly TRBD2 for D (5 bases). The CDR3 loop spans 15 amino acids. Trimming shortened V by 5 bases and J by 5 bases, and 16 bases separated the two germline ends. CDR1 MDHEN and CDR2 SYDVKM come from the germline V gene.